This entry is about one T cell receptor beta chain. The antigen is unknown. One base away lies a much larger clone, so this may be a sequencing read error. This record belongs to a study of T-cell memory formation after mild COVID-19. Study-wide background: TCR clusters were mostly donor specific.

Germline V gene lookup returns CDR1 DFQATT and CDR2 SNEGSKA (reference sequence). The CDR3 contains 13 residues. The ends lost 5 bases at V and 7 bases at J; junction bases unmatched: 6. Broader study findings: The finding that pre-infection memory included some responding clones suggested that cross-reactive memory joined. The authors did not confirm SARS-CoV-2 specificity of second-wave clones peaking day 37. Balance between CD4 and CD8 was seen in clones contracting day 15 to 85, and a CD4+ lean was seen in later expanders.

TCRdb used MiXCR to reprocess the 5' RACE reads, holding one entry per CDR3 protein. Here the sample spans around 130,000 distinct CDR3 sequences, 5% to 6.5% being singletons. The chain recombines TRBV20-1 with TRBJ2-1; TRBD1 aligns across 9 bases. This clonotype was sampled from an adult woman who had mild COVID-19 (a few samples of this study predate the infection). Cell type and time point are not known. The sequencing sample was made of PBMCs or a T cell subset sorted from them (not recorded which). The CDR3 protein is CSAYRGLQNEQFF. In nucleotides, the CDR3 is TGCAGTGCTTACAGGGGGCTACAGAATGAGCAGTTCTTC.